Each of the 23 T cell receptor beta chains below was sequenced from the same sample in a study of shared clonotypes between healthy human individuals. This table comes from immunoSEQ multiplex PCR, and its TCRdb copy is limited to in-frame clones, with some not included. The top ten hold approximately 0.4% of the sample, which has 2 million to 2.5 million clones, just under 95% seen once. The sequencing input was naive CD4+ T cells from PBMCs. Noted subset: CD45RA+ positively selected. All receptors derive from a young man in good health. Some clones in this sample may be carry-over from other donors' samples.

The CDR3 protein is CASSNGLAGSSDTQYF. CDR3 nucleotides: TGTGCCAGCAGCAACGGACTAGCGGGTTCGTCAGATACGCAGTATTTT. The genes are TRBV7-9 and TRBJ2-3, with TRBD2 matching over 11 bases. Germline V gives CDR1 SEHNR, CDR2 FQNEAQ (reference sequence). Losses at the gene ends were 5 bases for V and 4 bases for J; bases not matched to a gene: 8. The CDR3 length is 16 residues.

This clone was observed a single time. The chain combines TRBV5-1 with TRBJ2-3; 9 bases line up with TRBD1. The CDR3 loop spans 14 amino acids. The V gene's germline CDR1 is SGHRS and CDR2 YFSETQ. With V trimmed by 7 bases and J by 4 bases, 7 bases remained unmatched. Here the CDR3 DNA reads TGCGCCAGCGGCCGGGACAGGGAGGCAGATACGCAGTATTTT. It codes for CASGRDREADTQYF.

This clone was seen only once. The V and J genes are TRBV7-9 and TRBJ2-7; TRBD2 matches 9 bases. V lost 3 bases and J lost 4; bases outside the gene matches: 10. The CDR3 covers 16 residues. The germline gives CDR1 SEHNR, CDR2 FQNEAQ (reference sequence). The CDR3 DNA reads TGTGCCAGCAGCTTGGCCGCCCGGAGCGGGGGGTACGAGCAGTACTTC. Translated: CASSLAARSGGYEQYF.

Worth noting for this clone: A much larger clone lies one base from this, so it may be a read error. The same CDR3 also results from other DNA sequences found in this sample. CDR3 in amino acids: CASSFDQETQYF. The CDR3 DNA reads TGCGCCAGCAGCTTCGACCAAGAGACCCAGTACTTC. V gene TRBV5-1 combines with J gene TRBJ2-5; no clear D gene. The CDR3 loop spans 12 amino acids. Between the trimmed V and J ends, which lost 2 bases and 0 bases, there was a span of 2 bases. Germline loops: CDR1 SGHRS, CDR2 YFSETQ.

Only one count was recorded for this clone. V is TRBV28 and J is TRBJ2-1, with 8 bases identical to TRBD2. The CDR3 has 14 amino acids. V lost 7 bases to trimming and J lost 9 bases; unmatched junction nucleotides: 11. Germline CDR1 and CDR2: MDHEN and SYDVKM. This chain's CDR3 is CASILAGIKGEQFF. The DNA for the CDR3 is TGTGCCAGCATCCTAGCGGGCATCAAGGGTGAGCAGTTCTTC. Complete variable domain (other parts from reference TRBV28 and TRBJ2-1): DVKVTQSSRYLVKRTGEKVFLECVQDMDHENMFWYRQDPGLGLRLIYFSYDVKMKEKGDIPEGYSVSREKKERFSLILESASTNQTSMYLCASILAGIKGEQFFGPGTRLTVL.

The chain's CDR3 is CASSELVLRGANVLTF. For the CDR3, the DNA is TGTGCCAGCAGTGAATTGGTGCTTAGAGGGGCCAACGTCCTGACTTTC. This rearrangement joins TRBV6-1 to TRBJ2-6; D not certain. V lost 2 bases and J lost 4, with 12 bases in between. The CDR3 length is 16 residues. Germline V lookup: CDR1 MNHNS, CDR2 SASEGT.

With respect to this clone: Other DNA sequences in this sample translate to the same CDR3. V is TRBV28 and J is TRBJ2-7, with 7 bases fitting TRBD1. Germline V CDR1 and CDR2: MDHEN, SYDVKM. With V trimmed by 3 bases and J by 3 bases, 2 bases remained unmatched. The CDR3 is made up of 13 amino acids. The CDR3 nucleotides read TGTGCCAGCAGTTTGGGACAGAGCTACGAGCAGTACTTC. Its translation is CASSLGQSYEQYF.

The chain recombines TRBV27 with TRBJ2-7; the D gene is possibly TRBD2 (6 bases). The CDR3 length is 15 residues. Per the germline V gene, CDR1 is MNHEY and CDR2 is SMNVEV (reference sequence). Trimming removed 3 bases at V and 0 bases at J, with 12 bases between. The CDR3 region has the DNA TGTGCCAGCAGTTTCGGGACTCCCAGCTCCTACGAGCAGTACTTC. Amino acids: CASSFGTPSSYEQYF.

V is TRBV28 and J is TRBJ1-2, with D unresolved. V shed 7 bases and J shed 1 base, with 16 bases lying between them. CDR3 size: 15 residues. Germline V gene data show CDR1 as MDHEN and CDR2 as SYDVKM. The CDR3 reads CASKLGGPHNYGYTF. For the CDR3, the DNA is TGTGCCAGCAAACTAGGAGGACCACATAACTATGGCTACACCTTC.

The J gene is TRBJ1-3, the V gene TRBV5-1; possible D gene TRBD1, 6 bases. The CDR3 runs to 15 residues. Trimming took 4 bases from V and 0 from J, leaving 11 bases between them. Germline CDR1 and CDR2: SGHRS and YFSETQ. DNA of the CDR3: TGCGCCAGCAGCGACCCCAGGGGCTCTGGAAACACCATATATTTT. This gives the protein CASSDPRGSGNTIYF.

This clone was recorded only once. The chain carries TRBV9 and TRBJ2-7, with D possibly matching TRBD2 (6 bases). V lost 2 bases, J lost 7 bases, and 19 bases lay in between. This CDR3 is built from 15 residues. Germline loops: CDR1 SGDLS, CDR2 YYNGEE. Written as DNA, the CDR3 is TGTGCCAGCAGCGTGCACGCTAGCGCGAAGTCGGAGCAGTACTTC. This encodes CASSVHASAKSEQYF.

This clone was counted a single time. The chain is built from TRBV18 and TRBJ2-1, with TRBD1 matching 8 bases. The CDR3 is made up of 15 amino acids. V trimming: 2 bases; J trimming: 4 bases; junction bases outside the gene matches: 4. Germline loops: CDR1 KGHSH, CDR2 LQKENI. The chain's CDR3 is CASSPTTGDYNEQFF. The CDR3 coding sequence is TGTGCCAGCTCACCAACGACAGGGGATTACAATGAGCAGTTCTTC.

The V call is TRBV27, the J call TRBJ2-2, with 14 bases that match TRBD2. Trimming at V came to 6 bases and at J to 6 bases, leaving 9 bases not matched to a gene. CDR1 MNHEY and CDR2 SMNVEV come from the germline V gene (reference sequence). The CDR3 has 17 residues. The CDR3 spells CASSLNPGLAGAGELFF. CDR3 sequence (DNA): TGTGCCAGCAGCCTGAACCCGGGACTAGCGGGAGCCGGGGAGCTGTTTTTT.

The rearrangement joins TRBV6-1 to TRBJ2-1, with 15 positions matching TRBD2. With 6 bases clipped from V and 6 bases from J, the junction kept 3 bases outside the gene matches. Germline V CDR1 and CDR2: MNHNS, SASEGT. This CDR3 has 15 amino acids. CDR3 sequence: CASRGLAGGANEQFF. CDR3 DNA: TGTGCCAGCAGAGGACTAGCGGGGGGGGCCAATGAGCAGTTCTTC.

This chain uses TRBV7-2 with TRBJ2-7, with a weak D call TRBD2 (5 bases). V shed 1 base and J shed 3 bases, with 13 bases lying between them. This CDR3 is 15 amino acids long. CDR1 and CDR2 from the germline V gene are SGHTA and FQGNSA. CDR3 DNA: TGTGCCAGCAGCTTAGGACTTTATGCGGGCTACGAGCAGTACTTC. Its translation is CASSLGLYAGYEQYF.

V gene TRBV28 combines with J gene TRBJ1-2, with 7 bases lining up with TRBD1. The CDR3 has 15 amino acids. Germline CDR1 is MDHEN and CDR2 is SYDVKM. Germline trimming cut 6 bases from V and 4 bases from J; bases unmatched to any gene: 11. DNA of the CDR3: TGTGCCAGCAGGGACCCCGGGACAGCTTTCTATGGCTACACCTTC. Translation gives CASRDPGTAFYGYTF.

This clone showed up just a few times. Other DNA variants within this sample encode the same CDR3. In DNA, the CDR3 is TGCGCCAGCAGCCGGACTAGCGGGAGCTACGAGCAGTACTTC. Translated, it gives CASSRTSGSYEQYF. The V gene is TRBV5-1, the J gene TRBJ2-7; 13 bases fit TRBD2. Germline V lookup: CDR1 SGHRS, CDR2 YFSETQ. Trimming cost V 4 bases and J 3 bases; bases outside gene matches: 1. This CDR3 is built from 14 residues.

CDR3 nucleotides: TGCGCCAGTAAGAGGTCGCAACAAGAGACCCAGTACTTC. Its protein product is CASKRSQQETQYF. The chain employs TRBV5-1 and TRBJ2-5; D call uncertain. The CDR3 length is 13 residues. Per germline, CDR1 SGHRS and CDR2 YFSETQ. Trimming took 8 bases from V and 2 from J, leaving 13 bases between them. The full variable domain, rest sourced from reference TRBV5-1 and TRBJ2-5, is KAGVTQTPRYLIKTRGQQVTLSCSPISGHRSVSWYQQTPGQGLQFLFEYFSETQRNKGNFPGRFSGRQFSNSRSEMNVSTLELGDSALYLCASKRSQQETQYFGPGTRLLVL.

The chain couples TRBV11-2 to TRBJ1-2, with no clear D. V lost 2 bases, J lost 7 bases, and 5 bases lay in between. This CDR3 spans 11 amino acids. The V gene's germline CDR1 is SGHAT and CDR2 FQNNGV. CDR3 sequence (DNA): TGTGCCAGCAGCTTAATCGGTGGCTACACCTTC. It is translated as CASSLIGGYTF.

The chain employs TRBV4-2 and TRBJ2-1; a possible D gene is TRBD2 (5 bases). CDR1 and CDR2 from the germline V gene are LGHNA and YNFKEQ. The V and J ends lost 6 bases and 3 bases respectively, with 18 bases between them. CDR3 length: 16 residues. CDR3 bases: TGTGCCAGCAGTTCTGGCGGAGGCCCCTACTACAATGAGCAGTTCTTC. Its translation is CASSSGGGPYYNEQFF.

CDR3 sequence (DNA): TGTGCCAGCAGCTCCATGGGGACAGGGGGGGTCGGAAAACTGTTTTTT. Protein product: CASSSMGTGGVGKLFF. This chain uses TRBV7-9 with TRBJ1-4; 11 bases are shared with TRBD1. The germline V gene has CDR1 SEHNR and CDR2 FQNEAQ (reference sequence). This CDR3 has 16 amino acids. V was clipped by 4 bases and J by 10 bases; unmatched bases: 11. The complete variable domain, with remaining parts taken from reference TRBV7-9 and TRBJ1-4, reads DTGVSQNPRHKITKRGQNVTFRCDPISEHNRLYWYRQTLGQGPEFLTYFQNEAQLEKSRLLSDRFSAERPKGSFSTLEIQRTEQGDSAMYLCASSSMGTGGVGKLFFGSGTQLSVL.

The rearrangement uses TRBV4-1 and TRBJ2-7, with D possibly being TRBD1 or TRBD2 (6 bases each). CDR1 and CDR2 (germline): MGHRA, YSYEKL. The length of the CDR3 is 12 residues. The V end lost 0 bases, the J end lost 9 bases, and 9 bases lay between the germline ends. CDR3 sequence reads: CASSQDRGRQYF. The DNA for the CDR3 is TGCGCCAGCAGCCAAGATCGGGGGCGGCAGTACTTC.

V gene TRBV19 combines with J gene TRBJ1-2, with D tentatively TRBD1 (6 bases). V lost 6 bases to trimming and J lost 4 bases, with 9 bases between them. The CDR3 is 12 amino acids. Germline assignment: CDR1 LNHDA and CDR2 SQIVND (reference sequence). DNA of the CDR3: TGTGCCAGTAGCGAGGGGGTCTATGGCTACACCTTC. Translation: CASSEGVYGYTF.